The sequence of this TCR beta chain was determined in a study of CD8+CD57+ T cells in acquired aplastic anemia. The TCR beta profiling, which covered VDJ combination and CDR3 sequence, was carried out using genomic DNA as the template. TCRdb passed the reads through MiXCR, listing each CDR3 protein once. Among about 120,000 distinct CDR3 sequences listed, approximately 36% were seen once. For this clonotype: Antigen: not known.

Study results and caveats: There were over 25 CD8+ CDR3 sequences that occurred in both patients and controls. In CD8+ cells, Simpson's diversity showed no significant difference between patients and controls.

Selection for sequencing was limited to patients who had shown CD8+CD57+ cell expansion by flow cytometry. Receipt of therapy had not occurred in any patient by the time of blood sampling. The sample comprised sorted CD4+, CD8+, or CD8+CD57+ T cells (not recorded which) from PBMCs. The TCR comes from a human donor with aplastic anemia.

Here the CDR3 reads CASSQQTGSPLNTEAFF. The CDR3, as DNA: TGTGCCAGCTCACAGCAAACAGGGAGCCCTTTGAACACTGAAGCTTTCTTT. The rearrangement joins TRBV18 to TRBJ1-1, with TRBD1 as a possible D gene (6 bases). CDR3 size: 17 residues. Per germline, CDR1 KGHSH and CDR2 LQKENI. The germline V and J ends were trimmed by 4 bases and 0 bases, with 18 bases remaining between them.